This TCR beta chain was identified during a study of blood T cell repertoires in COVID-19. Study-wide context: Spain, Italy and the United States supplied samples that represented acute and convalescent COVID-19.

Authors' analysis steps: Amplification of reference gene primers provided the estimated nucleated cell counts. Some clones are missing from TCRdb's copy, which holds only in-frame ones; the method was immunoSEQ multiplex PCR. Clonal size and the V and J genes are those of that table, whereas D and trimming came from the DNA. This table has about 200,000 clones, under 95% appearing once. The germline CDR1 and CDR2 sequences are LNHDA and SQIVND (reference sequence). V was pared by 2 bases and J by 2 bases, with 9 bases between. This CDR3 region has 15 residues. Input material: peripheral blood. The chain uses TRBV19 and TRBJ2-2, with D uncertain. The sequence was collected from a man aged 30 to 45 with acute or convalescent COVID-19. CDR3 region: CASSISGRNTGELFF. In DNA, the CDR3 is TGTGCCAGTAGTATATCGGGTCGTAACACCGGGGAGCTGTTTTTT.